Detailed here is one T cell receptor (beta chain). Its antigen has not been determined. No quality values exist for individual bases; no much larger clone is one base distant. The CDR3 regions of human TCRbeta chains were subjected to immunosequencing. From the authors' description of their analysis: Repertoire TCRs were checked for matches against a reference library of SARS-CoV-2-specific TCRs that had been generated using the MIRA antigen-specificity platform. Breadth was defined as the fraction of unique TCRs that were SARS-CoV-2-associated. Depth was defined as the fraction of total T cells that were SARS-CoV-2-associated. Using the MIRA data, every spike-specific TCR was mapped to the spike region that the TCR reacted to and assigned to either a CD4 or a CD8 class. Log10-transformed breadth and depth values were compared by one-way ANOVA with Sidak's multiple comparisons tests. What TCRdb holds here is the immuneACCESS table cut down to in-frame rearrangements. Part of the clones is not present; checked against another copy, under half of the missing clones reflect an unresolved V gene, and the others are unexplained. V and J calls and clone size follow that table, whereas D and trimming were derived from the DNA. The sample contains some 120,000 clones, 88% of them found a single time. The top ten hold roughly a sixth of the sample.

This sample is part of a study of T cell responses to AZD1222 COVID-19 vaccine (dated by TCRdb to about 2021). Broadly, across the study: TCR sequencing covered fewer than 250 trial participants: 200 to 220 given two doses of AZD1222 and 26 given two doses of MenACWY control vaccine. Enrollment into the trials was organized by age into subgroups of 18-55, 56-69 and 70-plus years, and those subgroups contained roughly 140, 27 and 60 TCR-sequenced participants, respectively. Here is what the overall study found, with its caveats: Most participants were white British and females outnumbered males, and the authors suggested that clonal diversity may have been underestimated. The whole spike protein was spanned by vaccine-associated CD4 TCRs, and dominant responses were seen in regions 160-218 and 743-854. The 56-69-year group was small, and its depth increase did not reach significance, likely because of low power. Because no day 14 peak-response samples were available, repertoires were characterized only after the peak T cell response. Epitopes outside the regions mutated in the B.1.351 and B.1.1.7 variants were reportedly recognized by nearly half of the unique spike-specific TCRs. Conclusions about previously exposed vaccinees were limited because only six or seven AZD1222 recipients were SARS-CoV-2 seropositive at baseline. After two AZD1222 doses, both the breadth and the depth of spike-specific TCRs were significantly higher than at day 0 and than in MenACWY recipients.

In the paper's terms, the time point label means: baseline before first vaccination. Taken with the paper, the label for treatment or condition translates to: meningococcal conjugate vaccine given as trial control. Vaccinee samples came from UK trials COV001 and COV002, including a single-blind randomized controlled phase 2/3 trial of AZD1222 (ChAdOx1 nCoV-19) in healthy adults. For TCRbeta chain sequencing, PBMC samples from trial participants were taken at day 0 and at day 28 after the second dose. This clonotype was obtained from an adult in good health. This material consisted of peripheral blood, taken on day 0 of MenACWY control vaccination.

The nucleotide sequence reads TGTGCCAGCAGGCCTAGGACAGGTGGGGCAGATACGCAGTATTTT. This yields the protein CASRPRTGGADTQYF. The chain is assembled from TRBV28 and TRBJ2-3; TRBD1 matches 7 bases in the middle. Measured from the cysteine to the phenylalanine, the CDR3 is 15 residues long. The sequence is cut down to CDR3 DNA, 45 bases in frame from base 1. The junction shows trimming of 6 bases on V and 4 bases on J, and the gene matches do not reach 10 bases of it. CDR1 and CDR2, looked up from the germline V gene, are MDHEN and SYDVKM.